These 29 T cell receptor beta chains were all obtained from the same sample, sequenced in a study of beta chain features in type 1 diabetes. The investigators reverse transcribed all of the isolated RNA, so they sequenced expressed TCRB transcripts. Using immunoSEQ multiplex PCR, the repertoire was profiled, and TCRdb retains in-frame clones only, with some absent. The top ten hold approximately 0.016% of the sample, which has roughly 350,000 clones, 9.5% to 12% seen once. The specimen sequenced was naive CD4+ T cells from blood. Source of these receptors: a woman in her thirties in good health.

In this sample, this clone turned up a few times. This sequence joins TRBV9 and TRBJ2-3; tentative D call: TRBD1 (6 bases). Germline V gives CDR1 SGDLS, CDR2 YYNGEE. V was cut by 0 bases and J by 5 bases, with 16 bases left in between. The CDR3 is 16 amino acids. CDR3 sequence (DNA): TGTGCCAGCAGCGTAGCTTTACGGCAGGGGCTAGATACGCAGTATTTT. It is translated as CASSVALRQGLDTQYF. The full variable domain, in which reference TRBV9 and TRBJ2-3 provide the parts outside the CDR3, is DSGVTQTPKHLITATGQRVTLRCSPRSGDLSVYWYQQSLDQGLQFLIQYYNGEERAKGNILERFSAQQFPDLHSELNLSSLELGDSALYFCASSVALRQGLDTQYFGPGTRLTVL.

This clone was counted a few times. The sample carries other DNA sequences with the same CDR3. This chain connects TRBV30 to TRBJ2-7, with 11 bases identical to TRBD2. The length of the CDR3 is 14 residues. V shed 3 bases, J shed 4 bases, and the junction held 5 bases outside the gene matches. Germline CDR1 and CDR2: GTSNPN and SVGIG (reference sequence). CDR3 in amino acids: CAWSALAGAYEQYF. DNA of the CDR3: TGTGCCTGGAGCGCACTAGCGGGAGCATACGAGCAGTACTTC. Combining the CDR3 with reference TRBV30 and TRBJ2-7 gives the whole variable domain SQTIHQWPATLVQPVGSPLSLECTVEGTSNPNLYWYRQAAGRGLQLLFYSVGIGQISSEVPQNLSASRPQDRQFILSSKKLLLSDSGFYLCAWSALAGAYEQYFGPGTRLTVT.

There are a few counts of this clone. For the CDR3, the DNA is TGCAGTGCTAGCGGGAGATTCGAGCAGTACTTC. It encodes CSASGRFEQYF. V usage is TRBV20-1 and J usage is TRBJ2-7; a possible D gene is TRBD2 (6 bases). This CDR3 spans 11 amino acids. The germline CDR1 and CDR2 sequences are DFQATT and SNEGSKA (reference sequence). V was clipped by 3 bases and J by 6 bases, with 9 bases between them.

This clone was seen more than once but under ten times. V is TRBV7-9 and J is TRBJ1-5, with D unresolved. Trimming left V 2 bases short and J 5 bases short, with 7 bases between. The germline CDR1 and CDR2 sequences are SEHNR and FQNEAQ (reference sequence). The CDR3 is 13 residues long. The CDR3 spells CASSLLADQPQHF. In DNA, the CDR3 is TGTGCCAGCAGCTTATTAGCAGATCAGCCCCAGCATTTT.

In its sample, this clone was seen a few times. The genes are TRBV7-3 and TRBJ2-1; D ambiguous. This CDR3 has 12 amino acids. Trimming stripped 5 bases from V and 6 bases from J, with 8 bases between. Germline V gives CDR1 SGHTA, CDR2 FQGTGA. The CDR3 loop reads CASSPESNEQFF. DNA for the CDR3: TGTGCCAGCAGCCCAGAATCCAATGAGCAGTTCTTC.

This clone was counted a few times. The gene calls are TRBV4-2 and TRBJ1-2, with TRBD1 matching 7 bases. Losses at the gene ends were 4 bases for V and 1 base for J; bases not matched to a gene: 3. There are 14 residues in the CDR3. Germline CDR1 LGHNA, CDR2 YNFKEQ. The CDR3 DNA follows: TGTGCCAGCAGCCCCGGACAGGATAACTATGGCTACACCTTC. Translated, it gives CASSPGQDNYGYTF.

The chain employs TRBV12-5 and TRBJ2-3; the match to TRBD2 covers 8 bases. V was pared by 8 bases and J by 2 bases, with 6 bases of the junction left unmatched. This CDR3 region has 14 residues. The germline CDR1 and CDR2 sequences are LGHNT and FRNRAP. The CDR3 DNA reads TGTGCTAGTACACTAGCGGTTAACACAGATACGCAGTATTTT. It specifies CASTLAVNTDTQYF.

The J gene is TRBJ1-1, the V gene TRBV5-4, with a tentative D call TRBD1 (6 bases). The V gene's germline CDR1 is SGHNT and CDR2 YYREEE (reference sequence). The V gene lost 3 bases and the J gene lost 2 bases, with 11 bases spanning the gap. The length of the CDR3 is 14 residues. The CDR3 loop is CASSSGQTNTEAFF. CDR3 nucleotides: TGTGCCAGCAGCTCTGGACAGACAAACACTGAAGCTTTCTTT.

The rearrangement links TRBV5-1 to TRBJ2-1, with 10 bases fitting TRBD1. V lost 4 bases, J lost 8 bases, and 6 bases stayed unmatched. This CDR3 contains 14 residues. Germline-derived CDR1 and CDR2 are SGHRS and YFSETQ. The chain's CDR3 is CASSEDRGSHEQFF. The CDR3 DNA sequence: TGCGCCAGCAGCGAGGACAGGGGGTCCCATGAGCAGTTCTTC.

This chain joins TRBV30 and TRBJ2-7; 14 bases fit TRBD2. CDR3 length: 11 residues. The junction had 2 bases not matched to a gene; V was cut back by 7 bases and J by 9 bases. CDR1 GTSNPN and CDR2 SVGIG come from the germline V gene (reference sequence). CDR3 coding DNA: TGTGCCTCGGGGACTAGCGGGAGGCAGTACTTC. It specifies CASGTSGRQYF.

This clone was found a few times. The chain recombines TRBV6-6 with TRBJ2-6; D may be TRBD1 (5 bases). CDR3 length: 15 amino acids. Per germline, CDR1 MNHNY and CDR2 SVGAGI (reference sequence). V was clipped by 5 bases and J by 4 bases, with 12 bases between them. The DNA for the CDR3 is TGTGCCAGCAGTCGACTGCAGGGCGGGGCCAACGTCCTGACTTTC. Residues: CASSRLQGGANVLTF.

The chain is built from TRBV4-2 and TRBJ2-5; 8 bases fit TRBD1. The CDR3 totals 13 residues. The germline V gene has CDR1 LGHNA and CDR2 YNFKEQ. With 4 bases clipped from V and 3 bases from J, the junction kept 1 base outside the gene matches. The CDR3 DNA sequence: TGTGCCAGCAGCCTGACAGGGGAAGAGACCCAGTACTTC. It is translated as CASSLTGEETQYF.

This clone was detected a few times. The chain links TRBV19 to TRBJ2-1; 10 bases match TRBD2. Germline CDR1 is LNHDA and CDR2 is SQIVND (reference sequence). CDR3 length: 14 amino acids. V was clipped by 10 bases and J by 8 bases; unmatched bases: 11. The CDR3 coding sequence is TGTGCCATAAGTTCGGGACTAGCGTTCGATGAGCAGTTCTTC. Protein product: CAISSGLAFDEQFF.

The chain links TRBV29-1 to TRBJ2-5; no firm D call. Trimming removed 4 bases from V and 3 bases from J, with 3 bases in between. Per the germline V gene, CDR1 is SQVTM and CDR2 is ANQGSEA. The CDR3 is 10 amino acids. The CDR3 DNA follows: TGCAGCGTTGGAGAAGAGACCCAGTACTTC. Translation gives CSVGEETQYF.

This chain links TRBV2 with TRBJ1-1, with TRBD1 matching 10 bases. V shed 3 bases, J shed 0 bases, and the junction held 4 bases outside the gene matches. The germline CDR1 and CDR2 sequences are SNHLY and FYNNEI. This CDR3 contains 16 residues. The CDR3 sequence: CASSDGTGDLNTEAFF. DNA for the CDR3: TGTGCCAGCAGTGACGGGACAGGGGATCTGAACACTGAAGCTTTCTTT.

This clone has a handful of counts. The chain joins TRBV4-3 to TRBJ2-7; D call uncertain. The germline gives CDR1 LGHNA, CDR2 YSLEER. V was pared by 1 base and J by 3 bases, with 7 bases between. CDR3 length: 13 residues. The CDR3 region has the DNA TGCGCCAGCAGCCAAGGCGTATTCTACGAGCAGTACTTC. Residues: CASSQGVFYEQYF.

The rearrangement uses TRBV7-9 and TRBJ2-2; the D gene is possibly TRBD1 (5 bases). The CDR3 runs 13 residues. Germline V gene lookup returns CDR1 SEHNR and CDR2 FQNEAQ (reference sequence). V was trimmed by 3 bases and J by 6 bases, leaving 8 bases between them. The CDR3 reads CASSFQGPGELFF. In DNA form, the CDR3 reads TGTGCCAGCAGCTTCCAGGGTCCCGGGGAGCTGTTTTTT.

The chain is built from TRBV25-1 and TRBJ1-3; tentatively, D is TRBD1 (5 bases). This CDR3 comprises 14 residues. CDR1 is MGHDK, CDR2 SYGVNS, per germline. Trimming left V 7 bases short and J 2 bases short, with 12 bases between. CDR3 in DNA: TGTGCCAGCACCACAGGAGAACCTGGAAACACCATATATTTT. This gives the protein CASTTGEPGNTIYF.

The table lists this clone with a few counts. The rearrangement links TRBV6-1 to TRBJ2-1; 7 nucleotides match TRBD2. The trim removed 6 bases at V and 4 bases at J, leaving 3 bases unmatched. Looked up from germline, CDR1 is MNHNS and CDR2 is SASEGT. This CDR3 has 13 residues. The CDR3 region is CASSYGGYNEQFF. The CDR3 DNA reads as TGTGCCAGCAGCTACGGGGGGTACAATGAGCAGTTCTTC.

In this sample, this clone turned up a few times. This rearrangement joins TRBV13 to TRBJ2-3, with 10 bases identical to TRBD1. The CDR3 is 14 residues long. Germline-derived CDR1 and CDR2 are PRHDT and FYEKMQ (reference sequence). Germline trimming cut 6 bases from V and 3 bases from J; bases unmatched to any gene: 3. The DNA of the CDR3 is TGTGCCAGCAGGGCGGGACAGGGGACAGATACGCAGTATTTT. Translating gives CASRAGQGTDTQYF.

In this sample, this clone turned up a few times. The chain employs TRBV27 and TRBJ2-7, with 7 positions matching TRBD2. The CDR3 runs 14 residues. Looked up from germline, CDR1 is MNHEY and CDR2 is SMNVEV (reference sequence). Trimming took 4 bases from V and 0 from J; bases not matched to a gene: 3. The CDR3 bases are TGTGCCAGCAGTTCCGGACTAGTCTCCTACGAGCAGTACTTC. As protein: CASSSGLVSYEQYF.

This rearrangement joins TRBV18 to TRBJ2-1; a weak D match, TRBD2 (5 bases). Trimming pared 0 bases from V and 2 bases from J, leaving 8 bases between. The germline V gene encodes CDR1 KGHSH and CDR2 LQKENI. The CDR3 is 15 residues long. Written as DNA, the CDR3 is TGTGCCAGCTCACCACCGGCTAGCCCCTACAATGAGCAGTTCTTC. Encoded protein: CASSPPASPYNEQFF.

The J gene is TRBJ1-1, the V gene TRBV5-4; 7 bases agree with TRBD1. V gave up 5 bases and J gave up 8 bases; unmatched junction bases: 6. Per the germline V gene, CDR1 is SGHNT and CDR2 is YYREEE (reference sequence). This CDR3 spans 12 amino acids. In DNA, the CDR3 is TGTGCCAGCAGTCGACAGGGTGGGGAAGCTTTCTTT. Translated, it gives CASSRQGGEAFF.

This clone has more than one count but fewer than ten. The CDR3 here is CAIRGTSGPHEQYF. CDR3 sequence (DNA): TGTGCCATCAGGGGGACTAGCGGCCCTCACGAGCAGTACTTC. The chain combines TRBV10-3 with TRBJ2-7; 11 bases match TRBD2. CDR3 length equals 14 residues. The V and J ends lost 6 bases and 5 bases, in that order; junction bases with no gene match: 6. Germline assignment: CDR1 ENHRY and CDR2 SYGVKD.

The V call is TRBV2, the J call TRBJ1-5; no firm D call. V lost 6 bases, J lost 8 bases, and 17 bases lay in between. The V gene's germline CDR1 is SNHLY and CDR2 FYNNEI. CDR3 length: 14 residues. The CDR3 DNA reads TGTGCCAGCAGCGGAGGGTACATCTCGGAGCCCCAGCATTTT. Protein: CASSGGYISEPQHF.

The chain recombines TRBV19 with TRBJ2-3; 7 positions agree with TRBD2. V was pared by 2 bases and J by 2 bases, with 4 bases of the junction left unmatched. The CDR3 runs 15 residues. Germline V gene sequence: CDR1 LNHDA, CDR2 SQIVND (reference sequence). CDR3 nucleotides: TGTGCCAGTAGTATAATCAGCGGGAACACAGATACGCAGTATTTT. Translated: CASSIISGNTDTQYF.

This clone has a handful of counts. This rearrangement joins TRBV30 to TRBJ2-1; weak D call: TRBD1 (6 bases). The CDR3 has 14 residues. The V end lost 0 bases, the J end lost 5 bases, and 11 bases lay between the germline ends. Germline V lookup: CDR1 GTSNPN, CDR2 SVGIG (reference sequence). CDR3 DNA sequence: TGTGCCTGGAGTGTTCCTGGACAGAACAATGAGCAGTTCTTC. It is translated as CAWSVPGQNNEQFF.

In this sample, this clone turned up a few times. The chain's CDR3 is CASSSTPLAGGPGEQFF. CDR3 DNA sequence: TGTGCCAGCAGCTCGACCCCACTAGCGGGAGGGCCGGGTGAGCAGTTCTTC. The chain employs TRBV13 and TRBJ2-1; TRBD2 matches at 13 bases. Germline V gene lookup returns CDR1 PRHDT and CDR2 FYEKMQ (reference sequence). Trimming removed 4 bases from V and 9 bases from J; junction bases left unmatched: 12. The CDR3 is made up of 17 amino acids.

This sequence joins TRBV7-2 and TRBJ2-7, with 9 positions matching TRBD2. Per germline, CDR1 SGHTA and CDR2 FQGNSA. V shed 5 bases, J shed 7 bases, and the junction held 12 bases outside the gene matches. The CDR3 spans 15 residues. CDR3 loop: CASSGKAGGPWEQYF. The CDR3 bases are TGTGCCAGCAGCGGAAAGGCGGGAGGGCCGTGGGAGCAGTACTTC. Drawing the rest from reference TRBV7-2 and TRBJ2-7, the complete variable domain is GAGVSQSPSNKVTEKGKDVELRCDPISGHTALYWYRQSLGQGLEFLIYFQGNSAPDKSGLPSDRFSAERTGGSVSTLTIQRTQQEDSAVYLCASSGKAGGPWEQYFGPGTRLTVT.